Following are 11 T cell receptor beta chains from one sample sequenced in a study of T cell responses to AZD1222 COVID-19 vaccine. Some clones are missing from TCRdb's copy, which holds only in-frame ones; the method was immunoSEQ multiplex PCR. The sample contains around 130,000 clones, 80% to 90% of which appear only once. The input for sequencing was peripheral blood, taken 28 days after the second AZD1222 dose. Receptors originate from an adult who received the AZD1222 COVID-19 vaccine.

This clone was recorded a few times. The rearrangement links TRBV10-1 to TRBJ2-1; 13 bases agree with TRBD2. CDR3 length: 15 residues. Germline V CDR1 and CDR2: WNHNN, SYGVQD (reference sequence). V gave up 7 bases and J gave up 7 bases; unmatched junction bases: 7. The CDR3 loop reads CASTPGTSGVNEQFF. CDR3 bases: TGCGCCAGCACCCCGGGGACTAGCGGGGTGAATGAGCAGTTCTTC.

This rearrangement joins TRBV11-1 to TRBJ1-2; 7 nucleotides match TRBD1. Germline CDR1 and CDR2: SGHAT and FQDESV (reference sequence). This CDR3 contains 14 residues. After removal of 2 bases from V and 5 bases from J, the junction contained 5 bases not matched to a gene. CDR3 sequence (DNA): TGTGCCAGCAGCTTAAGGGGACAGACTTATGGCTACACCTTC. Translation: CASSLRGQTYGYTF.

The chain joins TRBV5-1 to TRBJ2-1, with TRBD2 as a possible D gene (5 bases). Germline values: CDR1 SGHRS, CDR2 YFSETQ. CDR3 length: 14 amino acids. V was pared by 0 bases and J by 2 bases, with 6 bases between. For the CDR3, the DNA is TGCGCCAGCAGCTTGGTCGGGGCCTACAATGAGCAGTTCTTC. It is translated as CASSLVGAYNEQFF.

This clone showed up just once. This chain joins TRBV2 and TRBJ1-5, with D perhaps TRBD1 (5 bases). The CDR3 has 11 residues. The ends were cut back, 3 bases at V and 11 bases at J, with 8 bases in the middle. Germline V CDR1 and CDR2: SNHLY, FYNNEI. CDR3 nucleotides: TGTGCCAGCAGTGATAGACAGTCCCAGCATTTT. It encodes CASSDRQSQHF.

The rearrangement joins TRBV19 to TRBJ1-4, with no clear D. Germline values: CDR1 LNHDA, CDR2 SQIVND (reference sequence). The V end lost 2 bases, the J end lost 7 bases, and 5 bases lay between the germline ends. The CDR3 has 12 amino acids. The CDR3 spells CASSIRGEKLFF. CDR3 in DNA: TGTGCCAGTAGTATACGGGGTGAAAAACTGTTTTTT.

The V gene is TRBV7-9, the J gene TRBJ1-2; 7 bases fit TRBD1. CDR1 and CDR2 from the germline V gene are SEHNR and FQNEAQ (reference sequence). CDR3 length: 16 amino acids. V gave up 5 bases and J gave up 7 bases; unmatched junction bases: 16. The CDR3 loop reads CASSQDRVAPFRGYTF. The CDR3 DNA reads as TGTGCCAGCAGCCAAGACAGGGTGGCCCCTTTTCGTGGCTACACCTTC.

The DNA for the CDR3 is TGTGCCAGCAGCCAAGTATCAGGGGGAGGCTATGGCTACACCTTC. It translates to CASSQVSGGGYGYTF. The gene calls are TRBV3-1 (or the pseudogene TRBV3-2) and TRBJ1-2, with 7 bases aligning to TRBD1. The CDR3 covers 15 residues. The V and J ends lost 1 base and 4 bases, in that order; junction bases with no gene match: 6. Germline V CDR1 and CDR2: LGHDT, YNNKEL (reference sequence).

The chain carries TRBV7-6 and TRBJ2-2; no clear D. Germline-derived CDR1 and CDR2 are SGHVS and FNYEAQ. The CDR3 extends over 13 amino acids. With 0 bases removed from V and 7 bases from J, the gap between germline ends came to 6 bases. CDR3 amino acids: CASSLARGGELFF. The CDR3 DNA sequence: TGTGCCAGCAGCTTAGCGCGTGGCGGGGAGCTGTTTTTT.

The chain combines TRBV4-2 with TRBJ2-5, with TRBD1 matching 7 bases. Germline V lookup: CDR1 LGHNA, CDR2 YNFKEQ. The CDR3 is 15 amino acids. Trimming at V came to 2 bases and at J to 1 base, leaving 4 bases not matched to a gene. The CDR3 DNA sequence: TGTGCCAGCAGCCAACCACAGGGGACCCAAGAGACCCAGTACTTC. It specifies CASSQPQGTQETQYF.

The gene calls are TRBV5-4 and TRBJ2-3; 7 bases fit TRBD1. The CDR3 loop spans 13 amino acids. The ends lost 4 bases at V and 6 bases at J; junction bases unmatched: 5. Per the germline V gene, CDR1 is SGHNT and CDR2 is YYREEE (reference sequence). Written as DNA, the CDR3 is TGTGCCAGCAGCATGACAGGGACCGATACGCAGTATTTT. Protein: CASSMTGTDTQYF. The full variable domain, its missing parts supplied by reference TRBV5-4 and TRBJ2-3, is ETGVTQSPTHLIKTRGQQVTLRCSSQSGHNTVSWYQQALGQGPQFIFQYYREEENGRGNFPPRFSGLQFPNYSSELNVNALELDDSALYLCASSMTGTDTQYFGPGTRLTVL.

The chain links TRBV3-1 (or the pseudogene TRBV3-2) to TRBJ2-7; D remains unclear. The CDR3 is 14 amino acids. The germline V gene has CDR1 LGHDT and CDR2 YNNKEL (reference sequence). The V end was cut by 4 bases, the J end by 0 bases, with 10 bases between. The CDR3 DNA reads TGTGCCAGCAGCCTCGGAACAGACTCCTACGAGCAGTACTTC. Translating it yields CASSLGTDSYEQYF.